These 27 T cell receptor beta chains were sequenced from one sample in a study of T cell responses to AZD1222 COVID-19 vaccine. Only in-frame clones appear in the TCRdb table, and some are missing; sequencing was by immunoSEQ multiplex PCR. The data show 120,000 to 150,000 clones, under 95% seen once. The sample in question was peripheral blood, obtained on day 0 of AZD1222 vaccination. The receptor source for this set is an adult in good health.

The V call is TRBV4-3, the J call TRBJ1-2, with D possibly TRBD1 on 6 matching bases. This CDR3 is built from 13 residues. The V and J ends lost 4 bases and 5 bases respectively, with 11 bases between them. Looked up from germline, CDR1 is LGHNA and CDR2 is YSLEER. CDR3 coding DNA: TGCGCCAGCAGCCCAGGGGCTTTATATGGCTACACCTTC. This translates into CASSPGALYGYTF.

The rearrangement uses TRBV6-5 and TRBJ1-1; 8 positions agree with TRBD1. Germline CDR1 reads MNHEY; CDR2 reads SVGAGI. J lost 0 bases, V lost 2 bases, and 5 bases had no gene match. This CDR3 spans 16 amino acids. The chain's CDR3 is CASSYGAGGLNTEAFF. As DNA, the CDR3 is TGTGCCAGCAGTTACGGGGCAGGGGGCTTGAACACTGAAGCTTTCTTT.

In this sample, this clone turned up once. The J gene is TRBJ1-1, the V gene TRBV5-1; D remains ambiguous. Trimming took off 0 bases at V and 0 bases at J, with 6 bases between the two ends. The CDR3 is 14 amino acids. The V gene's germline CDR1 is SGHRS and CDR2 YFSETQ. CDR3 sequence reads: CASSLGGVNTEAFF. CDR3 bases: TGCGCCAGCAGCTTGGGTGGAGTGAACACTGAAGCTTTCTTT.

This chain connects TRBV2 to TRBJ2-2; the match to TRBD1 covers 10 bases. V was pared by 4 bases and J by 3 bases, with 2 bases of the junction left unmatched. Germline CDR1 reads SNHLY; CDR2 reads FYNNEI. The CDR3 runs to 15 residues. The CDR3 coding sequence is TGTGCCAGCAGTGTGGACAGGGGGTACACCGGGGAGCTGTTTTTT. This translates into CASSVDRGYTGELFF.

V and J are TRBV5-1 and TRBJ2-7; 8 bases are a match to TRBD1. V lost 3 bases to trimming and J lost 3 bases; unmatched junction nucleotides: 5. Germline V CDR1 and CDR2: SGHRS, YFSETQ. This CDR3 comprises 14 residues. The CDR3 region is CASSYGTGSYEQYF. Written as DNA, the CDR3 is TGCGCCAGCAGCTACGGGACAGGCAGCTACGAGCAGTACTTC.

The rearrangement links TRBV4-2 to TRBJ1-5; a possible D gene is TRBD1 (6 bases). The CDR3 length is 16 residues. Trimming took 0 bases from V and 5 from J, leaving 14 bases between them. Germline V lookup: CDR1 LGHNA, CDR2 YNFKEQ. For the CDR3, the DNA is TGTGCCAGCAGCCAAGAAGGGCAGGGGCCATATCAGCCCCAGCATTTT. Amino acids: CASSQEGQGPYQPQHF.

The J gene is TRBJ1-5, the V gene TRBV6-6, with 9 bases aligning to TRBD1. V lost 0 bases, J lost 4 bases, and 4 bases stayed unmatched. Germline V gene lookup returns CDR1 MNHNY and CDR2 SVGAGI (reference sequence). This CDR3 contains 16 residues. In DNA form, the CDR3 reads TGTGCCAGCAGTTACTCTCTGGGACAGGGAAATCAGCCCCAGCATTTT. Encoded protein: CASSYSLGQGNQPQHF.

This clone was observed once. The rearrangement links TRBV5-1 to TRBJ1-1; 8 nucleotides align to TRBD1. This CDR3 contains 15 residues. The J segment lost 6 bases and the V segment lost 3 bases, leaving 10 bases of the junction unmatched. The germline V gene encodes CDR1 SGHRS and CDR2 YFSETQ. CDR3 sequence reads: CASSYGTGSKPEAFF. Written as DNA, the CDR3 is TGCGCCAGCAGCTACGGGACAGGATCGAAACCTGAAGCTTTCTTT.

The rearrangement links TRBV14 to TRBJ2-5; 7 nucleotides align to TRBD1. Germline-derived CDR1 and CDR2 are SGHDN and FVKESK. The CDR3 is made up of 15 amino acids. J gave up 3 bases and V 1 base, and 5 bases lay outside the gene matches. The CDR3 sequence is CASSQVRQGEETQYF. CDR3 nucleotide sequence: TGTGCCAGCAGCCAAGTACGACAGGGCGAAGAGACCCAGTACTTC.

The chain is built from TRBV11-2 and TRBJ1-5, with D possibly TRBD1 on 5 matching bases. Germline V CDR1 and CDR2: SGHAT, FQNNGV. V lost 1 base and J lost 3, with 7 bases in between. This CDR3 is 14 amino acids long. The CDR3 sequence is CASSLGGVNQPQHF. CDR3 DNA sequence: TGTGCCAGCAGCTTAGGGGGGGTCAATCAGCCCCAGCATTTT.

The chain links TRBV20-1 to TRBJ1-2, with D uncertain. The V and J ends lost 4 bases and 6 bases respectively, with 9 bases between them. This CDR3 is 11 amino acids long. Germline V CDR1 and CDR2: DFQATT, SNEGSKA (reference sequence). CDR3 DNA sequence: TGCAGTGCTATGGGGAAGAATGGCTACACCTTC. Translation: CSAMGKNGYTF.

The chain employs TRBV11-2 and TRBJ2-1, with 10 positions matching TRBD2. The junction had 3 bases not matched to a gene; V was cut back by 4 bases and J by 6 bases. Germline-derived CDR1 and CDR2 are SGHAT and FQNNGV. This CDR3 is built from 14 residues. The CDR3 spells CASSSTSGTNEQFF. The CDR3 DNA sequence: TGTGCCAGCAGCTCAACTAGCGGGACCAATGAGCAGTTCTTC.

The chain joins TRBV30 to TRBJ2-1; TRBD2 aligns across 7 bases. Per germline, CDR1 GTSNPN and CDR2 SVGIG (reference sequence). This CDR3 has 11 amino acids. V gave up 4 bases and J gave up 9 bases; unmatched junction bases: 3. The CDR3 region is CAWTWGGEQFF. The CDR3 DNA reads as TGTGCCTGGACCTGGGGGGGTGAGCAGTTCTTC.

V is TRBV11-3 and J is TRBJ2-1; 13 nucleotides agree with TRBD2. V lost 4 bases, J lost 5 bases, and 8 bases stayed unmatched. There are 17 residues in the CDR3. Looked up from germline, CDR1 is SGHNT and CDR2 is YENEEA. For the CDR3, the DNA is TGTGCCAGCAGCTCCGGACTAGCGGGAGTTTTCAACAATGAGCAGTTCTTC. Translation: CASSSGLAGVFNNEQFF.

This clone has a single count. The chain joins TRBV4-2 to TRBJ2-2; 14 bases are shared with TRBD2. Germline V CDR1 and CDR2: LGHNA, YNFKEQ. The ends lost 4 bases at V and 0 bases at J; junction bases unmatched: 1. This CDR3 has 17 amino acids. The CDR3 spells CASSRGLAGANTGELFF. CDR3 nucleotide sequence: TGTGCCAGCAGCCGGGGACTAGCGGGGGCGAACACCGGGGAGCTGTTTTTT.

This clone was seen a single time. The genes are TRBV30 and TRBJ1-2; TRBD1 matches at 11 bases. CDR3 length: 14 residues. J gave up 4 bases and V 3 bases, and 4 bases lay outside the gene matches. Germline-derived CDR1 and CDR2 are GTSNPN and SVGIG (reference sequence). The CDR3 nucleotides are TGTGCCTGGAGCGGGACAGGGGGTGGCTATGGCTACACCTTC. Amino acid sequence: CAWSGTGGGYGYTF. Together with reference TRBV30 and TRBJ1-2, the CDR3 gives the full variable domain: SQTIHQWPATLVQPVGSPLSLECTVEGTSNPNLYWYRQAAGRGLQLLFYSVGIGQISSEVPQNLSASRPQDRQFILSSKKLLLSDSGFYLCAWSGTGGGYGYTFGSGTRLTVV.

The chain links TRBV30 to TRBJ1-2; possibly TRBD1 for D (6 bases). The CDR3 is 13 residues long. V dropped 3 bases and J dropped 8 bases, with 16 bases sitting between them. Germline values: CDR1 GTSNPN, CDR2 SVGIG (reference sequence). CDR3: CAWSRTGGQGYTF. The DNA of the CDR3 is TGTGCCTGGAGCAGAACAGGAGGACAGGGCTACACCTTC.

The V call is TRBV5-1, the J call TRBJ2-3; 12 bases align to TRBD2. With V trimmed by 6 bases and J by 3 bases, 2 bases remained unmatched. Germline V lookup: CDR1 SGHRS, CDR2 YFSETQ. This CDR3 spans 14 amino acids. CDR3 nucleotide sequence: TGCGCCAGCACCACTAGCGGGGGGACAGATACGCAGTATTTT. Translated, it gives CASTTSGGTDTQYF.

CDR3 sequence (DNA): TGTGCCAGCAGCTCTAATGGGGTCACTGAAGCTTTCTTT. Translating gives CASSSNGVTEAFF. The rearrangement links TRBV11-2 to TRBJ1-1, with D hard to call. CDR1 and CDR2 (germline): SGHAT, FQNNGV. With 4 bases removed from V and 4 bases from J, the gap between germline ends came to 10 bases. The CDR3 is 13 amino acids. Together with reference TRBV11-2 and TRBJ1-1, the CDR3 gives the full variable domain: EAGVAQSPRYKIIEKRQSVAFWCNPISGHATLYWYQQILGQGPKLLIQFQNNGVVDDSQLPKDRFSAERLKGVDSTLKIQPAKLEDSAVYLCASSSNGVTEAFFGQGTRLTVV.

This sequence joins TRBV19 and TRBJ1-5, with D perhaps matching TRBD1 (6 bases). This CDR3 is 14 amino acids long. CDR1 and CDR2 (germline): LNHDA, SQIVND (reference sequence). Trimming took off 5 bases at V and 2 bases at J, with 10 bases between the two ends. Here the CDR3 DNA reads TGTGCCAGTAGTCAAGGACAGCGCAATCAGCCCCAGCATTTT. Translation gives CASSQGQRNQPQHF.

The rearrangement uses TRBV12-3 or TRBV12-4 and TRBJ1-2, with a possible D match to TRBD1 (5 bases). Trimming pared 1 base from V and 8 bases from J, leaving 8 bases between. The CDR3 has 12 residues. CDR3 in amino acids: CASSLVGEGYTF. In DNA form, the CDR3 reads TGTGCCAGCAGTTTAGTAGGGGAGGGCTACACCTTC.

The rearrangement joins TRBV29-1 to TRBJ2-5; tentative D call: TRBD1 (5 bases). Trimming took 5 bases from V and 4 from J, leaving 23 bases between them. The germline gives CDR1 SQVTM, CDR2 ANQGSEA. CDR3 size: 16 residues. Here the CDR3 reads CSVRGLDGQGLETQYF. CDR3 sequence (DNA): TGCAGCGTTCGCGGTTTGGATGGTCAGGGCTTAGAGACCCAGTACTTC.

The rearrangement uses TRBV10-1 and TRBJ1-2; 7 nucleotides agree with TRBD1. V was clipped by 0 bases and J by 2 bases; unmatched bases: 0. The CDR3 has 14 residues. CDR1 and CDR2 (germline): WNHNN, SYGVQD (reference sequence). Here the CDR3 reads CASSESGQNYGYTF. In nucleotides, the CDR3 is TGCGCCAGCAGTGAGTCGGGACAGAACTATGGCTACACCTTC.

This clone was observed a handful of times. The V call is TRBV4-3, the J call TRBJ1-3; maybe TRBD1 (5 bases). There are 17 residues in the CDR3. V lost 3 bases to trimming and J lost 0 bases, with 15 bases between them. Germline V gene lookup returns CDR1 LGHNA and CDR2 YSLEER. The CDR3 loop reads CASSQGGGTLSGNTIYF. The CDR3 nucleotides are TGCGCCAGCAGCCAGGGGGGTGGGACTCTCTCTGGAAACACCATATATTTT.

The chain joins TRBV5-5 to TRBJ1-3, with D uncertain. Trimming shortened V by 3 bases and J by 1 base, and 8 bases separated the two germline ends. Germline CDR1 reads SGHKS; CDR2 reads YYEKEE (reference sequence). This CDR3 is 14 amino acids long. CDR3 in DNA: TGTGCCAGCAGCTCGGCGGAGTCTGGAAACACCATATATTTT. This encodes CASSSAESGNTIYF. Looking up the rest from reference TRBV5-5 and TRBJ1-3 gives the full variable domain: DAGVTQSPTHLIKTRGQQVTLRCSPISGHKSVSWYQQVLGQGPQFIFQYYEKEERGRGNFPDRFSARQFPNYSSELNVNALLLGDSALYLCASSSAESGNTIYFGEGSWLTVV.

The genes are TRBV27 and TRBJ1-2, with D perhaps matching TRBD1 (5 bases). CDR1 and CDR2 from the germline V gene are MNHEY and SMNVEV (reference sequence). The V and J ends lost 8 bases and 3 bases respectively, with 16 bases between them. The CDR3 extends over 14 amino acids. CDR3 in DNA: TGTGCCAGCCGAAAAAAAGGGGCAGACTATGGCTACACCTTC. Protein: CASRKKGADYGYTF.

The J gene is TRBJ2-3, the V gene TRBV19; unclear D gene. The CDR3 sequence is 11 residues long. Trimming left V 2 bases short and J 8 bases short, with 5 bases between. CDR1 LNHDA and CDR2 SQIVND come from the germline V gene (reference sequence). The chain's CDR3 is CASSIFATQYF. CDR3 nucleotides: TGTGCCAGTAGTATATTTGCTACGCAGTATTTT.